These T cell receptor beta chains were read from a single sample in a study of blood T cell repertoires in COVID-19. Repertoires were generated with immunoSEQ multiplex PCR, while TCRdb's copy carries only in-frame clones and drops some. The table lists about 140,000 clones, 84% of them singletons. The sample taken for sequencing was peripheral blood. These receptors all stem from an elderly woman in a cohort sampled during active or convalescent COVID-19. The CDR3 runs from the conserved cysteine through the conserved F or W. The D gene is left open where the match is weak. Some rows mark clone size as missing; the rest say once, few, many or name a class of expanded clone.

>.|TRBJ1-2|TRBD1|TRBV6-6
CASRTGTYGYTF
TGTGCCAGCAGGACAGGGACCTATGGCTACACCTTC
>once|TRBJ2-1|.|TRBV7-3
CASSWAGQYNEQFF
TGTGCCAGCAGCTGGGCCGGACAGTACAATGAGCAGTTCTTC
>.|TRBJ1-6|.|TRBV19
CASSEQGQNNSPLHF
TGTGCCAGTAGTGAACAGGGCCAGAATAATTCACCCCTCCACTTT
>once|TRBJ1-1|TRBD1|TRBV30
CAWTTGWTEAFF
TGTGCCTGGACGACAGGGTGGACTGAAGCTTTCTTT
>.|TRBJ1-1|TRBD1|TRBV29-1
CSVTDRANTEAFF
TGCAGCGTTACCGACAGGGCGAACACTGAAGCTTTCTTT
>.|TRBJ1-5|TRBD1|TRBV11-3
CASSPDRATNQPQHF
TGTGCCAGCAGCCCCGACAGGGCCACGAATCAGCCCCAGCATTTT
>few|TRBJ1-1|.|TRBV6-1
CASSDLRGYMNTEAFF
TGTGCCAGCAGTGATTTAAGGGGCTACATGAACACTGAAGCTTTCTTT
>.|TRBJ2-2|TRBD2|TRBV15
CATSRNPSGGATGELFF
TGTGCCACCAGCAGAAATCCTAGCGGGGGAGCTACCGGGGAGCTGTTTTTT
>.|TRBJ2-3|.|TRBV7-8
CASSLAYGGTDTQYF
TGTGCCAGCAGCTTAGCGTACGGGGGCACAGATACGCAGTATTTT
>.|TRBJ2-7|TRBD2|TRBV3-1/TRBV3-2
CASSQQRLAGESYEQYF
TGTGCCAGCAGCCAACAGCGACTAGCGGGGGAATCCTACGAGCAGTACTTC
>once|TRBJ2-5|TRBD2|TRBV4-1
CASSQDAAGGRETQYF
TGCGCCAGCAGCCAAGACGCGGCGGGGGGACGAGAGACCCAGTACTTC
>.|TRBJ2-5|TRBD2|TRBV7-2
CASSSGLAGGGQETQYF
TGTGCCAGCAGCTCGGGACTAGCGGGGGGCGGGCAAGAGACCCAGTACTTC
>.|TRBJ2-3|TRBD1|TRBV9
CASSARPGQSTDTQYF
TGTGCCAGCAGCGCTCGACCGGGACAGAGCACAGATACGCAGTATTTT
>.|TRBJ2-7|.|TRBV7-2
CASSYRVGLHEQYF
TGTGCCAGCAGTTACAGGGTGGGTCTTCACGAGCAGTACTTC
>.|TRBJ1-2|.|TRBV29-1
CSVHTLGNGYTF
TGCAGCGTTCACACCCTAGGAAATGGCTACACCTTC
>.|TRBJ1-5|.|TRBV19
CASPGRINQPQHF
TGTGCCAGTCCAGGGCGGATCAATCAGCCCCAGCATTTT
>.|TRBJ2-6|TRBD2|TRBV19
CASSIRGAGANVLTF
TGTGCCAGTAGTATACGGGGGGCTGGGGCCAACGTCCTGACTTTC
>few|TRBJ2-3|TRBD2|TRBV2
CAGGWLAGIDTQYF
TGTGCCGGGGGTTGGCTAGCGGGGATAGATACGCAGTATTTT
>few|TRBJ2-7|TRBD1|TRBV12-5
CASGPFTGQGAYEQYF
TGTGCTAGTGGTCCATTTACTGGACAGGGGGCTTACGAGCAGTACTTC
>.|TRBJ2-2|.|TRBV7-9
CASSLTENTGELFF
TGTGCCAGCAGCTTGACAGAGAACACCGGGGAGCTGTTTTTT